Below, one T cell receptor beta chain is given with its context. Its antigen remains unidentified. This specimen comes from a study of T-cell memory formation after mild COVID-19. About the research overall: Most TCR clusters belonged to a single donor. Findings and limits, study-wide: Mainly CM and EM harbored the contracting CD4+ clones; mainly EMRA harbored the CD8+ ones. Clones that contracted from day 15 to 85 were balanced CD4/CD8, while later expanders leaned CD4+.

5'RACE with constant-segment primers yielded barcoded, UMI-tagged TCR alpha and TCR beta cDNA libraries. TCRdb re-derived calls from the 5' RACE reads in MiXCR, one entry per CDR3 protein. The sample lists 470,000 or so distinct CDR3 sequences, 15% to 20% occurring once. V was trimmed by 2 bases and J by 2 bases, leaving 11 bases between them. This CDR3 region has 15 residues. In germline, CDR1 is MNHNS, CDR2 SASEGT. V gene TRBV6-1 combines with J gene TRBJ2-3; D gene unclear. The specimen sequenced was PBMCs or a T cell subset sorted from them (not recorded which). The sequence derives from an adult woman who had mild COVID-19 (a few samples of this study predate the infection). Cell type and time point are not known. CDR3 amino acids: CASSEMLAFTDTQYF. As DNA, the CDR3 is TGTGCCAGCAGTGAAATGCTTGCCTTCACAGATACGCAGTATTTT.